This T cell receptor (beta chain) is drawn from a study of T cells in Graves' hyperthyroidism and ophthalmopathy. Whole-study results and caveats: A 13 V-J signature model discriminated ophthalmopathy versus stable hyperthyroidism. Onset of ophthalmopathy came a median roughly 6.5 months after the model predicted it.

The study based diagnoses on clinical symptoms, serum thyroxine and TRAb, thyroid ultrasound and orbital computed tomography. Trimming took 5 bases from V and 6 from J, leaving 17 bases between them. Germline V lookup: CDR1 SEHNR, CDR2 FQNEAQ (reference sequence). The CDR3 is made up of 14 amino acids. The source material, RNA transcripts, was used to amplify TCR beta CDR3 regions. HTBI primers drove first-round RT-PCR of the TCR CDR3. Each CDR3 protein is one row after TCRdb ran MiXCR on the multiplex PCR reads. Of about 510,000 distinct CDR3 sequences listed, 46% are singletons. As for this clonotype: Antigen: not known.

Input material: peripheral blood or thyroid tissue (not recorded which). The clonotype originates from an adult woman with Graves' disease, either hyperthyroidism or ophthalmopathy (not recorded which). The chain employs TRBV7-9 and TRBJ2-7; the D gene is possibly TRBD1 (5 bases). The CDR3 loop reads CASSRILREREQYF. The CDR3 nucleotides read TGTGCCAGCAGCCGAATCCTCAGGGAACGCGAGCAGTACTTC.